The rows below give T cell receptor beta chains drawn from one sample of a study of CD4 T cells in relation to SARS-CoV-2 and coronaviruses. These receptors are not linked to any known antigen. Assay used: immunoSEQ multiplex PCR; TCRdb lists only in-frame clones, some missing. The table records around 24,000 clones, about four fifths of them present only once. Sample: CD4+ T cells from PBMCs, cultured in vitro. These receptors all come from a human donor in good health. Each CDR3 is given with its conserved first and last residue. A D gene is named only where the DNA matches it firmly. Clone size is stated in some rows and not others, as once, few, many or a class when expanded.

V gene	D gene	clone size	J gene	CDR3 protein	CDR3 DNA
TRBV19	NA	few	TRBJ2-7	CASSQGWSSYEQYF	TGTGCCAGTAGTCAGGGGTGGTCGTCCTACGAGCAGTACTTC
TRBV7-2	TRBD1	once	TRBJ2-5	CASRTGETQYF	TGTGCCAGCAGGACAGGGGAGACCCAGTACTTC
TRBV5-1	TRBD1	NA	TRBJ1-2	CASSLGQGRGGYTF	TGCGCCAGCAGCTTGGGACAGGGTAGGGGTGGCTACACCTTC
TRBV4-1	NA	NA	TRBJ2-5	CASSQDEGIETQYF	TGCGCCAGCAGCCAAGATGAAGGGATCGAGACCCAGTACTTC
TRBV3-1/TRBV3-2	NA	NA	TRBJ2-3	CASSLGKTYTQYF	TGTGCCAGCAGCCTCGGGAAGACTTATACGCAGTATTTT
TRBV5-1	TRBD1	NA	TRBJ1-5	CASSSGTGGEPQHF	TGCGCCAGCAGCTCCGGGACAGGGGGCGAGCCCCAGCATTTT
TRBV30	TRBD1	NA	TRBJ1-4	CAGRGWGTGDEKLFF	TGTGCCGGGAGGGGGTGGGGGACAGGGGATGAAAAACTGTTTTTT
TRBV7-2	TRBD2	once	TRBJ2-1	CASSLDLASGGASKNEQFF	TGTGCCAGCAGCTTAGATTTGGCTAGCGGGGGGGCCTCCAAGAATGAGCAGTTCTTC
TRBV29-1	NA	NA	TRBJ2-7	CSVRDRIMGIAGGEQYF	TGCAGCGTTAGGGACAGGATTATGGGTATCGCGGGGGGCGAGCAGTACTTC
TRBV6-5	NA	NA	TRBJ2-1	CASRWGTFSYNEQFF	TGTGCCAGCCGCTGGGGAACCTTCTCCTACAATGAGCAGTTCTTC
TRBV19	NA	NA	TRBJ1-2	CASLTTGQDYTNYGYTF	TGTGCCAGTCTCACCACCGGGCAGGACTACACTAACTATGGCTACACCTTC
TRBV9	TRBD2	NA	TRBJ2-2	CASSVSLAGGLHTGELFF	TGTGCCAGCAGCGTGTCCCTAGCGGGAGGTCTTCACACCGGGGAGCTGTTTTTT
TRBV3-1/TRBV3-2	NA	NA	TRBJ2-7	CASSQGPFEQYF	TGTGCCAGCAGCCAAGGTCCATTCGAGCAGTACTTC
TRBV7-2	NA	NA	TRBJ1-4	CASSLGLATNEKLFF	TGTGCCAGCAGCTTAGGCCTAGCGACTAATGAAAAACTGTTTTTT
TRBV4-2	NA	once	TRBJ1-2	CASSQEKGSINGYTF	TGTGCCAGCAGCCAAGAAAAAGGCAGCATCAATGGCTACACCTTC
TRBV5-1	NA	NA	TRBJ2-3	CASSFRGAGTDTQYF	TGCGCCAGCAGCTTTCGGGGGGCAGGCACAGATACGCAGTATTTT
TRBV12-5	TRBD2	NA	TRBJ2-3	CASGLGLAGLSTDTQYF	TGTGCTAGTGGTTTGGGCCTAGCGGGCCTTAGCACAGATACGCAGTATTTT
TRBV11-2	NA	NA	TRBJ2-7	CASSFRSYEQYF	TGTGCCAGCAGCTTTAGGTCCTACGAGCAGTACTTC
TRBV6-2/TRBV6-3	NA	few	TRBJ2-7	CASSHIQTQTVHEQYF	TGTGCCAGCAGTCATATCCAGACCCAAACGGTCCACGAGCAGTACTTC
TRBV5-4	NA	once	TRBJ2-3	CASSLVGGRTDTQYF	TGTGCCAGCAGCTTGGTGGGGGGCAGGACAGATACGCAGTATTTT
TRBV9	TRBD1	NA	TRBJ1-5	CASTKDRVVQPQHF	TGTGCCAGCACCAAGGACAGGGTCGTTCAGCCCCAGCATTTT
TRBV5-1	NA	NA	TRBJ2-3	CASSLATGDTQYF	TGCGCCAGCAGCTTGGCCACAGGGGATACGCAGTATTTT
TRBV5-1	TRBD2	NA	TRBJ2-4	CASSAGLPNLAKNIQYF	TGCGCCAGCAGCGCGGGACTACCCAACCTTGCCAAAAACATTCAGTACTTC
TRBV18	NA	few	TRBJ1-2	CASSPSATTIGYTF	TGTGCCAGCTCACCGTCCGCGACCACCATTGGCTACACCTTC
TRBV7-2	TRBD1	few	TRBJ1-1	CASSFQTGDNTEAFF	TGTGCCAGCAGCTTCCAGACAGGGGATAACACTGAAGCTTTCTTT
TRBV4-1	TRBD1	few	TRBJ1-6	CASSQEDREGSPLHF	TGCGCCAGCAGCCAAGAGGACAGGGAAGGTTCACCCCTCCACTTT
TRBV28	TRBD1	NA	TRBJ2-7	CASSLNPPRDSSYEQYF	TGTGCCAGCAGTTTAAACCCCCCCCGGGACAGCTCCTACGAGCAGTACTTC
TRBV30	TRBD2	NA	TRBJ2-7	CAWSVGSGLARREQYF	TGTGCCTGGAGTGTCGGGTCGGGACTAGCCCGCCGCGAGCAGTACTTC
TRBV29-1	NA	NA	TRBJ1-2	CSVEQGGGYTF	TGCAGCGTTGAGCAGGGCGGAGGCTACACCTTC
TRBV2	TRBD2	once	TRBJ2-1	CASSEGLAGGNEQFF	TGTGCCAGCAGTGAAGGCCTAGCGGGAGGCAATGAGCAGTTCTTC
TRBV9	TRBD1	NA	TRBJ2-3	CASSIQGTLGSTDTQYF	TGTGCCAGCAGCATACAGGGGACACTAGGAAGCACAGATACGCAGTATTTT
TRBV6-4	NA	NA	TRBJ2-2	CASSDYDTGELFF	TGTGCCAGCAGTGACTACGACACCGGGGAGCTGTTTTTT
TRBV18	NA	NA	TRBJ2-1	CASSPSGRKPYNEQFF	TGTGCCAGCTCACCATCCGGGAGAAAGCCCTACAATGAGCAGTTCTTC
TRBV6-1	NA	once	TRBJ2-3	CASSEGRWTDTQYF	TGTGCCAGCAGTGAAGGCAGATGGACAGATACGCAGTATTTT
TRBV6-2/TRBV6-3	TRBD2	NA	TRBJ2-1	CASSTGTSGSNEQFF	TGTGCCAGCAGTACCGGGACTAGCGGGAGCAATGAGCAGTTCTTC